The rows below give T cell receptor beta chains drawn from one sample of a study of T cell repertoires in cytomegalovirus infection. TCRdb processed the reads anew with MiXCR; each CDR3 protein has one entry. The sample includes approximately 240,000 distinct CDR3 sequences, roughly 12% of them seen just once. The material sequenced was PBMCs. These receptors were taken from a human donor in good health (CMV status not recorded). Some clones in this sample may be carry-over from other donors' samples. The CDR3 runs from the conserved cysteine through the conserved F or W. The order of the fields is V gene, J gene, D gene, clone size, CDR3 DNA, CDR3 protein. The D gene is left open where the match is weak. Expanded clones get a size class; other rows say once, few or many, or leave the size out.

TRBV7-2	TRBJ2-3	TRBD1	many	TGTGCCAGCAGCCTATTAGGGACAGGACATAGCACAGATACGCAGTATTTT	CASSLLGTGHSTDTQYF
TRBV7-9	TRBJ2-7	-	many	TGTGCCAGCAGCTTAGGGGGACACCTCTCCTACGAGCAGTACTTC	CASSLGGHLSYEQYF
TRBV7-2	TRBJ1-2	TRBD1	many	TGTGCCAGCATCCTAGGGACAGGCGATAACTATGGCTACACCTTC	CASILGTGDNYGYTF
TRBV20-1	TRBJ1-1	-	-	TGCAGTGCTAGGGGTGATGGCATTGGGGTGAACACTGAAGCTTTCTTT	CSARGDGIGVNTEAFF
TRBV20-1	TRBJ2-5	-	-	TGCAGTGCTAGGACCCAACAGGGTACAGAGACCCAGTACTTC	CSARTQQGTETQYF
TRBV7-8	TRBJ1-1	-	many	TGTGCCAGCAGCTTGGACTTCCAGATGAACACTGAAGCTTTCTTT	CASSLDFQMNTEAFF
TRBV5-5	TRBJ2-2	-	-	TGTGCCAGCAGCTTGGTCGGCGGGGCGGCCACCGGGGAGCTGTTTTTT	CASSLVGGAATGELFF
TRBV7-2	TRBJ1-3	-	many	TGTGCCAGCAGCGCACCCCGGGGAAACTCTGGAAACACCATATATTTT	CASSAPRGNSGNTIYF
TRBV11-2	TRBJ2-5	TRBD1	many	TGTGCCAGCAGCTTTAACAGGGGACGAGAGACCCAGTACTTC	CASSFNRGRETQYF
TRBV7-2	TRBJ2-7	TRBD2	few	TGTGCCAGCAGCCCATTGGGAGCGGGGGGAGGCGAGCAGTACTTC	CASSPLGAGGGEQYF
TRBV29-1	TRBJ1-1	-	few	TGCAGCGTCAACACTGAAGCTTTCTTT	CSVNTEAFF
TRBV4-3	TRBJ2-1	TRBD2	many	TGCGCCAGCAGCCAACGAAGACTAGCGCAAGTCAATGAGCAGTTCTTC	CASSQRRLAQVNEQFF
TRBV28	TRBJ2-5	-	many	TGTGCCAGCAGTTTATCCCCTGGAGGGAGGGAGACCCAGTACTTC	CASSLSPGGRETQYF
TRBV7-2	TRBJ2-1	TRBD2	many	TGTGCCAGCAGCTTTGAACTAGCGGGGAGCTCCTACAATGAGCAGTTCTTC	CASSFELAGSSYNEQFF
TRBV19	TRBJ1-5	-	many	TGTGCCAGTAGGACAGGAAGAGGAAATCAGCCCCAGCATTTT	CASRTGRGNQPQHF
TRBV7-2	TRBJ1-3	-	many	TGTGCCAGCAGCTTAGCGCGGCCTGCCTCTGGAAACACCATATATTTT	CASSLARPASGNTIYF
TRBV29-1	TRBJ2-2	-	-	TGCAGCTGTTTCGGACGAAATGAAGAGTCGAACACCGGGGAGCTGTTTTTT	CSCFGRNEESNTGELFF
TRBV7-8	TRBJ2-2	TRBD2	few	TGTGCCAGCAGCTTAGACCTAGCGGGGGGGCCCGGGGAGCTGTTTTTT	CASSLDLAGGPGELFF
TRBV6-2/TRBV6-3	TRBJ2-5	-	-	TGTGCCAGCGGAAAAGAGACCCAGTACTTC	CASGKETQYF
TRBV7-3	TRBJ2-2	-	many	TGTGCCAGCAGCTTGCGGACAGAGGCCGGGGAGCTGTTTTTT	CASSLRTEAGELFF
TRBV20-1	TRBJ1-1	-	few	TGCAGTGCTAGGTCGGGGGGCTCTGAAGCTTTCTTT	CSARSGGSEAFF
TRBV7-2	TRBJ2-3	TRBD2	many	TGTGCCAGCAGCCCGGGACTAGTCTCAACAGATACGCAGTATTTT	CASSPGLVSTDTQYF